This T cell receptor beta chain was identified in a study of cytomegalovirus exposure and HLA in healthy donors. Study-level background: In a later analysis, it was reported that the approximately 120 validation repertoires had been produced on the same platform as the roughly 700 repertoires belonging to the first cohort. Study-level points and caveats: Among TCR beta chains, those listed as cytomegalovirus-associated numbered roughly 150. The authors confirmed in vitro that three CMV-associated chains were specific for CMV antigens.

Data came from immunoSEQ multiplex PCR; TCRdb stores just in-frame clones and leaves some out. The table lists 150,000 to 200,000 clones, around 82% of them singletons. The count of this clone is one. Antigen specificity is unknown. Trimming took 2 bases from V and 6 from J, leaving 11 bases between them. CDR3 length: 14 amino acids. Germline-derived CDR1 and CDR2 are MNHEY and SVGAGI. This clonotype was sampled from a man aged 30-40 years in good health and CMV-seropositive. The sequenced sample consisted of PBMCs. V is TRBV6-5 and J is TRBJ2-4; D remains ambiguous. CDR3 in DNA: TGTGCCAGCAGTTACCCAGGTCCTGGAAACATTCAGTACTTC. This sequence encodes CASSYPGPGNIQYF.